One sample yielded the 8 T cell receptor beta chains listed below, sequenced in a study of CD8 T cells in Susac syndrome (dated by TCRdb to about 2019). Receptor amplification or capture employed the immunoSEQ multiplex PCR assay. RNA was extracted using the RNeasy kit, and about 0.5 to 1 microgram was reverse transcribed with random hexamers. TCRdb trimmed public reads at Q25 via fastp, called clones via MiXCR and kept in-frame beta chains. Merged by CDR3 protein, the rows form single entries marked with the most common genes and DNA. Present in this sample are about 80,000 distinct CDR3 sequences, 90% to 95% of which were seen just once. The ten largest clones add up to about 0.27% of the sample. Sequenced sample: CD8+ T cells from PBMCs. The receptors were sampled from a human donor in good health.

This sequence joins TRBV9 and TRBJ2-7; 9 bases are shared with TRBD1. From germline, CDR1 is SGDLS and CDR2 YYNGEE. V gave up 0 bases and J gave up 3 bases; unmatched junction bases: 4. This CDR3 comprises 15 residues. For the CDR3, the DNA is TGTGCCAGCAGCGTAGAGGGACAGGGAAACTACGAGCAGTACTTC. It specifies CASSVEGQGNYEQYF.

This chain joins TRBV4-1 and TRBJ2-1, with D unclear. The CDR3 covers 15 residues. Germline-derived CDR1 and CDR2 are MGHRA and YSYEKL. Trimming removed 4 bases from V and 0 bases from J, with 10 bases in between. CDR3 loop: CASSPLGDSYNEQFF. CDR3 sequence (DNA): TGCGCCAGCAGCCCCCTGGGTGACTCCTACAATGAGCAGTTCTTC.

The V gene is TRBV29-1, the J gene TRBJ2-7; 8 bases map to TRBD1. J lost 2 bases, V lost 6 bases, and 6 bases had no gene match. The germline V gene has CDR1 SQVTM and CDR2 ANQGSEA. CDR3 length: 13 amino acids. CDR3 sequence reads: CSVRTGITYEQYF. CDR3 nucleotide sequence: TGCAGCGTCCGGACAGGGATAACCTACGAGCAGTACTTC.

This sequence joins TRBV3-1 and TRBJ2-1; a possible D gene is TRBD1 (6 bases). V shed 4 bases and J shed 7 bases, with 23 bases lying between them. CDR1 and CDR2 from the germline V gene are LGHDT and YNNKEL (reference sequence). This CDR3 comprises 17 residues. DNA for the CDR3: TGTGCCAGCAGCCCCCCTGACAGGTCAAGTCGGCCGAATGAGCAGTTCTTC. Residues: CASSPPDRSSRPNEQFF.

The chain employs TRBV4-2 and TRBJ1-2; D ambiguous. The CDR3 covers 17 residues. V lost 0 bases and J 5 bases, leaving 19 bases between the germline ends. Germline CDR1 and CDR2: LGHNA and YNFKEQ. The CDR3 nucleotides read TGTGCCAGCAGCCAAGAGCCCCCCTTAGGACGGTGGTATGGCTACACCTTC. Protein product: CASSQEPPLGRWYGYTF.

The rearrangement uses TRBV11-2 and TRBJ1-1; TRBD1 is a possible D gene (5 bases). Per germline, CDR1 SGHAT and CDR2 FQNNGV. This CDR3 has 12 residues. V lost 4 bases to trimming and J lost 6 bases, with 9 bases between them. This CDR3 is CASSWGSAEAFF. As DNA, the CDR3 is TGTGCCAGCAGCTGGGGGTCGGCTGAAGCTTTCTTT.

The CDR3 DNA reads TGTGCCAGCAGCGTGGGGCTGTCCTCTGGAAACACCATATATTTT. Translation gives CASSVGLSSGNTIYF. The V gene is TRBV7-4, the J gene TRBJ1-3; D is possibly TRBD1 (5 bases). V dropped 5 bases and J dropped 0 bases, with 11 bases sitting between them. CDR3 length: 15 residues. Germline lookup yields CDR1 SGHVT and CDR2 SQSDAQ.

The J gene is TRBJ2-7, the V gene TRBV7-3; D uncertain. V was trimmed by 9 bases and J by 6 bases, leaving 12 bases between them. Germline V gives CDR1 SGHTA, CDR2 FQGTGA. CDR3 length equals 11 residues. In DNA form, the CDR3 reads TGTGCCAGGGGCTATCGTTCCGAGCAGTACGTC. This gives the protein CARGYRSEQYV.